These 22 T cell receptor beta chains were sequenced from one sample in a study of blood T cell repertoires in COVID-19. Produced via immunoSEQ multiplex PCR; TCRdb's table is partial and in-frame only. The table lists more than 140,000 clones, more than 65% of them singletons. Sequenced: peripheral blood. The receptors here all came from a woman between 50 and 59 years old in a cohort sampled during active or convalescent COVID-19.

The chain employs TRBV2 and TRBJ2-5; TRBD1 might be the D (6 bases). V was clipped by 4 bases and J by 5 bases, with 14 bases between them. Germline CDR1 reads SNHLY; CDR2 reads FYNNEI. The CDR3 extends over 14 amino acids. Written as DNA, the CDR3 is TGTGCCAGCAGTGCACAGGGTTCGGCTGAGACCCAGTACTTC. Translation: CASSAQGSAETQYF.

This clone is a singleton in its sample. J is TRBJ1-3 and V is TRBV7-2; D gene uncertain. Trimming took 5 bases from V and 7 from J, leaving 6 bases between them. Germline V gene sequence: CDR1 SGHTA, CDR2 FQGNSA. CDR3 size: 11 residues. The chain's CDR3 is CASSNLNTIYF. CDR3 DNA: TGTGCCAGCAGCAACTTGAACACCATATATTTT.

This chain links TRBV4-1 with TRBJ2-5; possible D gene TRBD2, 6 bases. The length of the CDR3 is 17 residues. The germline V gene encodes CDR1 MGHRA and CDR2 YSYEKL. Trimming removed 0 bases at V and 5 bases at J, with 19 bases between. The CDR3 region has the DNA TGCGCCAGCAGCCAAGAGGGGGGTGCCTGGACCAGGGAGACCCAGTACTTC. This sequence encodes CASSQEGGAWTRETQYF.

The genes are TRBV13 and TRBJ1-6; D is ambiguous. Germline values: CDR1 PRHDT, CDR2 FYEKMQ (reference sequence). Trimming cost V 7 bases and J 0 bases, with 7 bases left between them. The CDR3 covers 14 residues. The CDR3 region has the DNA TGTGCCAGCAAGTCTACCTCCTATAATTCACCCCTCCACTTT. Translating gives CASKSTSYNSPLHF.

The genes are TRBV2 and TRBJ2-3; the D is unclear. CDR1 is SNHLY and CDR2 is FYNNEI in the germline V gene. The CDR3 loop spans 11 amino acids. V shed 5 bases and J shed 6 bases, with 6 bases lying between them. The chain's CDR3 is CASSPRDTQYF. The CDR3 coding sequence is TGTGCCAGCAGTCCCCGGGATACGCAGTATTTT.

This clone occurred once. This chain connects TRBV19 to TRBJ1-6, with D possibly being TRBD1 (6 bases). Per the germline V gene, CDR1 is LNHDA and CDR2 is SQIVND (reference sequence). V was pared by 9 bases and J by 5 bases, with 8 bases between. The CDR3 runs to 12 residues. CDR3 loop: CASGQNNSPLHF. CDR3 DNA: TGTGCCAGCGGACAGAATAATTCACCCCTCCACTTT.

The chain uses TRBV5-1 and TRBJ1-6; 7 nucleotides line up with TRBD1. This CDR3 region has 14 residues. V lost 6 bases, J lost 5 bases, and 5 bases stayed unmatched. Looked up from germline, CDR1 is SGHRS and CDR2 is YFSETQ. In nucleotides, the CDR3 is TGCGCCAGCAACCCGGGACAGAATAATTCACCCCTCCACTTT. It yields the protein CASNPGQNNSPLHF.

The V gene is TRBV6-5, the J gene TRBJ1-4; D call uncertain. CDR3 length equals 14 residues. Germline CDR1 MNHEY, CDR2 SVGAGI. V was shortened by 2 bases and J by 7 bases, with 11 bases between the two germline ends. CDR3 sequence: CASSYAGVGEKLFF. The CDR3 DNA is TGTGCCAGCAGTTACGCCGGGGTTGGTGAAAAACTGTTTTTT.

The gene calls are TRBV6-5 and TRBJ1-5; D is possibly TRBD1 (6 bases). Germline CDR1 reads MNHEY; CDR2 reads SVGAGI. V dropped 11 bases and J dropped 6 bases, with 14 bases sitting between them. This CDR3 is built from 12 residues. CDR3 residues: CAVRQGSQPQHF. In nucleotides, the CDR3 is TGTGCCGTCCGTCAGGGGAGTCAGCCCCAGCATTTT.

The chain is built from TRBV14 and TRBJ1-1; TRBD1 might be the D (5 bases). Per germline, CDR1 SGHDN and CDR2 FVKESK. The ends were cut back, 6 bases at V and 1 base at J, with 9 bases in the middle. CDR3 size: 13 residues. CDR3 coding DNA: TGTGCCAGCAGTCATACAGGGAACACTGAAGCTTTCTTT. This encodes CASSHTGNTEAFF.

The chain's CDR3 is CASSPRDRARPGANVLTF. CDR3 in DNA: TGTGCCAGCAGCCCCCGGGACAGGGCCCGCCCTGGGGCCAACGTCCTGACTTTC. V and J are TRBV7-9 and TRBJ2-6; 9 nucleotides agree with TRBD1. This CDR3 spans 18 amino acids. Germline CDR1 and CDR2: SEHNR and FQNEAQ (reference sequence). V dropped 5 bases and J dropped 2; count of bases not matched to a gene: 10.

In its sample, this clone was seen a few times. This sequence joins TRBV7-8 and TRBJ1-1, with 7 bases that match TRBD1. The CDR3 spans 16 residues. The ends lost 0 bases at V and 5 bases at J; junction bases unmatched: 9. Germline V lookup: CDR1 SGHVS, CDR2 FQNEAQ. This CDR3 reads CASSLAPTGFGTEAFF. The DNA of the CDR3 is TGTGCCAGCAGCTTAGCCCCGACAGGGTTTGGGACTGAAGCTTTCTTT. The full variable domain, completed using reference TRBV7-8 and TRBJ1-1, is GAGVSQSPRYKVAKRGQDVALRCDPISGHVSLFWYQQALGQGPEFLTYFQNEAQLDKSGLPSDRFFAERPEGSVSTLKIQRTQQEDSAVYLCASSLAPTGFGTEAFFGQGTRLTVV.

The chain combines TRBV19 with TRBJ1-5; D is unresolved. Germline V CDR1 and CDR2: LNHDA, SQIVND (reference sequence). V was shortened by 4 bases and J by 2 bases, with 12 bases between the two germline ends. The CDR3 is made up of 15 amino acids. The CDR3 DNA reads as TGTGCCAGTAGTACCCGGGTTGTCGGCAATCAGCCCCAGCATTTT. Its protein is CASSTRVVGNQPQHF.

V usage is TRBV18 and J usage is TRBJ2-5; 11 bases are a match to TRBD2. This CDR3 has 14 residues. V lost 6 bases to trimming and J lost 5 bases; unmatched junction nucleotides: 5. In germline, CDR1 is KGHSH, CDR2 LQKENI. The CDR3 sequence: CASSKTSGEETQYF. The CDR3 nucleotides read TGTGCCAGCTCGAAGACTAGCGGGGAGGAGACCCAGTACTTC.

The genes are TRBV10-3 and TRBJ1-1, with 11 positions matching TRBD1. Trimming cost V 2 bases and J 5 bases; bases outside gene matches: 7. CDR3 length equals 16 residues. Germline CDR1 reads ENHRY; CDR2 reads SYGVKD. The CDR3 region is CAISEPGTGGSTEAFF. Here the CDR3 DNA reads TGTGCCATCAGTGAGCCCGGGACAGGGGGATCGACTGAAGCTTTCTTT.

This clone was seen repeatedly, ten times or more. V gene TRBV27 combines with J gene TRBJ2-1; 16 bases match TRBD2. Germline values: CDR1 MNHEY, CDR2 SMNVEV (reference sequence). After removal of 5 bases from V and 13 bases from J, the junction contained 8 bases not matched to a gene. The CDR3 totals 15 residues. CDR3 coding DNA: TGTGCCAGCAGTACCGGGACTAGCGGGGGGGCGGGACAGTTCTTC. Translated, it gives CASSTGTSGGAGQFF.

The chain uses TRBV7-2 and TRBJ2-1; 12 positions agree with TRBD1. Unmatched junction bases numbered 11, after V lost 5 bases and J lost 6 bases. This CDR3 comprises 17 residues. Germline V lookup: CDR1 SGHTA, CDR2 FQGNSA. CDR3 residues: CASSPGTGGYFFNEQFF. DNA for the CDR3: TGTGCCAGCAGCCCAGGGACAGGGGGCTATTTCTTCAATGAGCAGTTCTTC.

This sequence joins TRBV19 and TRBJ1-6, with a tentative D call TRBD1 (6 bases). Trimming cost V 5 bases and J 3 bases, with 11 bases left between them. Germline assignment: CDR1 LNHDA and CDR2 SQIVND (reference sequence). The CDR3 totals 15 residues. CDR3 sequence (DNA): TGTGCCAGTAGTTCCCGGACAGTCTATAATTCACCCCTCCACTTT. As protein: CASSSRTVYNSPLHF. Based on the CDR3 plus reference TRBV19 and TRBJ1-6, the full variable domain is DGGITQSPKYLFRKEGQNVTLSCEQNLNHDAMYWYRQDPGQGLRLIYYSQIVNDFQKGDIAEGYSVSREKKESFPLTVTSAQKNPTAFYLCASSSRTVYNSPLHFGNGTRLTVT.

The gene calls are TRBV7-3 and TRBJ1-2; the D gene is possibly TRBD1 (5 bases). Trimming took 2 bases from V and 6 from J, leaving 16 bases between them. This CDR3 has 15 amino acids. CDR1 is SGHTA, CDR2 FQGTGA, per germline. The CDR3 nucleotides are TGTGCCAGCAGCTTACTTGGCACGGGGGTAGATGGCTACACCTTC. Its translation is CASSLLGTGVDGYTF.

The chain is built from TRBV3-1 (or the pseudogene TRBV3-2) and TRBJ2-5, with D possibly matching TRBD1 (6 bases). The germline V and J ends were trimmed by 4 bases and 2 bases, with 14 bases remaining between them. This CDR3 has 15 residues. In germline, CDR1 is LGHDT, CDR2 YNNKEL (reference sequence). The CDR3 here is CASSLTSTGQETQYF. CDR3 in DNA: TGTGCCAGCAGCCTTACCTCGACAGGTCAAGAGACCCAGTACTTC.

This chain connects TRBV18 to TRBJ2-5, with 9 nucleotides matching TRBD2. The CDR3 is made up of 17 amino acids. Germline V gene lookup returns CDR1 KGHSH and CDR2 LQKENI. J was trimmed by 7 bases and V by 2 bases; bases with no gene match: 14. CDR3 nucleotides: TGTGCCAGCTCACCAGGATCCCCTAGCGGGGACAAGTGGACCCAGTACTTC. Amino acid sequence: CASSPGSPSGDKWTQYF.

V gene TRBV13 combines with J gene TRBJ1-5; maybe TRBD1 (5 bases). The germline CDR1 and CDR2 sequences are PRHDT and FYEKMQ (reference sequence). The CDR3 runs 16 residues. V was cut by 1 base and J by 3 bases, with 13 bases left in between. CDR3 protein: CASSLARQRNNQPQHF. The CDR3 DNA follows: TGTGCCAGCAGCTTAGCACGACAGAGGAACAATCAGCCCCAGCATTTT. Full variable domain (outside the CDR3, taken from reference TRBV13 and TRBJ1-5): AAGVIQSPRHLIKEKRETATLKCYPIPRHDTVYWYQQGPGQDPQFLISFYEKMQSDKGSIPDRFSAQQFSDYHSELNMSSLELGDSALYFCASSLARQRNNQPQHFGDGTRLSIL.